This entry is about one TCR beta chain. What it binds is not known. One to two pinch biopsies were taken from the rectum during colonoscopy. Trimming cost V 5 bases and J 1 base; bases outside gene matches: 1. This CDR3 spans 14 amino acids. Per the germline V gene, CDR1 is SGHRS and CDR2 is YFSETQ. The sample belongs to a study of pediatric ulcerative colitis. Study-level points and caveats: This repertoire reflects total lymphocytes rather than subpopulations like regulatory T cells.

The assay was immunoSEQ multiplex PCR, and TCRdb's table has in-frame clones only and misses some. The profile covers approximately 40,000 clones, with around three quarters appearing a single time and around 0.7% taken by the ten largest. The sample was gut tissue. This receptor was identified in a boy aged 10-17 years with moderate ulcerative colitis. The gene calls are TRBV5-1 and TRBJ2-2; 8 nucleotides agree with TRBD2. CDR3 DNA: TGCGCCAGCAGGCGGGAGGTGAACACCGGGGAGCTGTTTTTT. It specifies CASRREVNTGELFF.